The 30 T cell receptor beta chains reported below all come from one sample, sequenced in a study of cytomegalovirus exposure and HLA in healthy donors listed by TCRdb under 2017. Libraries came from the immunoSEQ multiplex PCR assay. TCRdb provides this immuneACCESS table in a form limited to in-frame rearrangements. Some clones are lacking; in checked studies, under half of them reflect an unresolved V gene, and why the rest are absent is not known. Recorded for this sample are some 330,000 clones; roughly 90% of them occurred a single time. In total, the top ten clones hold about 0.8% of the sample. Sequenced sample: PBMCs. Receptors were obtained from a woman aged 18-29 years in good health and CMV-seronegative.

The gene calls are TRBV19 and TRBJ2-7; 8 bases match TRBD1. Germline V lookup: CDR1 LNHDA, CDR2 SQIVND (reference sequence). The CDR3 spans 15 residues. The J segment lost 3 bases and the V segment lost 3 bases, leaving 7 bases of the junction unmatched. CDR3 sequence (DNA): TGTGCCAGTAGTATCCGACGGACAGGGAGCTACGAGCAGTACTTC. It yields the protein CASSIRRTGSYEQYF.

This chain links TRBV6-5 with TRBJ2-7, with D perhaps matching TRBD1 (5 bases). The ends were cut back, 2 bases at V and 0 bases at J, with 8 bases in the middle. CDR3 length: 14 residues. CDR1 MNHEY and CDR2 SVGAGI come from the germline V gene. The CDR3 DNA reads as TGTGCCAGCAGTTACGCTGACAGCTCCTACGAGCAGTACTTC. Translation: CASSYADSSYEQYF.

The chain joins TRBV7-9 to TRBJ2-1; D unclear. The CDR3 extends over 11 amino acids. Germline V CDR1 and CDR2: SEHNR, FQNEAQ (reference sequence). The V end lost 11 bases, the J end lost 15 bases, and 20 bases lay between the germline ends. The CDR3 DNA reads as TGTGCCCTCGAGGTGTTAGGCACTCGGTTCTTC. It encodes CALEVLGTRFF.

This chain links TRBV25-1 with TRBJ1-1, with D possibly TRBD1 on 5 matching bases. The CDR3 has 13 residues. Per germline, CDR1 MGHDK and CDR2 SYGVNS. V was clipped by 4 bases and J by 3 bases, with 9 bases between them. The CDR3 DNA is TGTGCCAGCAGTGGGGGGGGATACACTGAAGCTTTCTTT. The encoded protein is CASSGGGYTEAFF. Full variable domain (remainder filled in from reference TRBV25-1 and TRBJ1-1): EADIYQTPRYLVIGTGKKITLECSQTMGHDKMYWYQQDPGMELHLIHYSYGVNSTEKGDLSSESTVSRIRTEHFPLTLESARPSHTSQYLCASSGGGYTEAFFGQGTRLTVV.

This clone has only one observation. This rearrangement joins TRBV18 to TRBJ2-2; TRBD1 matches 7 bases. CDR3 size: 14 residues. V was pared by 5 bases and J by 5 bases, with 5 bases of the junction left unmatched. Germline values: CDR1 KGHSH, CDR2 LQKENI. The CDR3 loop reads CASSGTDTTGELFF. The CDR3 bases are TGTGCCAGCTCAGGGACAGACACGACCGGGGAGCTGTTTTTT.

This sequence joins TRBV6-6 and TRBJ2-1, with D perhaps TRBD2 (6 bases). Trimming removed 4 bases from V and 4 bases from J, with 11 bases in between. This CDR3 has 14 amino acids. Germline CDR1 and CDR2: MNHNY and SVGAGI (reference sequence). The CDR3 sequence: CASSSEGQYNEQFF. Written as DNA, the CDR3 is TGTGCCAGCAGTTCGGAGGGCCAATACAATGAGCAGTTCTTC.

DNA for the CDR3: TGTGCCAGCAGTCCTCAGGGAGGGTATGCGAACACTGAAGCTTTCTTT. Translated: CASSPQGGYANTEAFF. J is TRBJ1-1 and V is TRBV27; maybe TRBD1 (5 bases). Trimming left V 5 bases short and J 1 base short, with 17 bases between. The CDR3 runs to 16 residues. Germline values: CDR1 MNHEY, CDR2 SMNVEV (reference sequence).

The rearrangement links TRBV28 to TRBJ2-5; the D gene is possibly TRBD2 (6 bases). V lost 8 bases and J lost 2, with 18 bases in between. The CDR3 is 15 amino acids. Germline V gene lookup returns CDR1 MDHEN and CDR2 SYDVKM. The CDR3 sequence is CASGSDGTSQETQYF. In DNA, the CDR3 is TGTGCCAGCGGGTCGGACGGGACTTCACAAGAGACCCAGTACTTC. Based on the CDR3 plus reference TRBV28 and TRBJ2-5, the full variable domain is DVKVTQSSRYLVKRTGEKVFLECVQDMDHENMFWYRQDPGLGLRLIYFSYDVKMKEKGDIPEGYSVSREKKERFSLILESASTNQTSMYLCASGSDGTSQETQYFGPGTRLLVL.

The chain recombines TRBV19 with TRBJ1-5; D is unresolved. This CDR3 is built from 12 residues. V was cut by 1 base and J by 9 bases, with 7 bases left in between. Germline-derived CDR1 and CDR2 are LNHDA and SQIVND (reference sequence). In nucleotides, the CDR3 is TGTGCCAGTAGTATAGGGCCCCGGCCCCAGCATTTT. This encodes CASSIGPRPQHF.

V is TRBV28 and J is TRBJ2-7; D uncertain. V gave up 1 base and J gave up 3 bases, with 10 bases separating them. Germline V gene lookup returns CDR1 MDHEN and CDR2 SYDVKM. The CDR3 has 14 residues. The CDR3 sequence: CASSLSWQFYEQYF. In nucleotides, the CDR3 is TGTGCCAGCAGTTTATCCTGGCAGTTCTACGAGCAGTACTTC.

This chain joins TRBV4-2 and TRBJ2-7, with D maybe TRBD2 (5 bases). V lost 2 bases to trimming and J lost 0 bases, with 8 bases between them. Per the germline V gene, CDR1 is LGHNA and CDR2 is YNFKEQ. The CDR3 extends over 14 amino acids. The CDR3: CASSQSGNSYEQYF. The DNA of the CDR3 is TGTGCCAGCAGCCAATCCGGGAACTCCTACGAGCAGTACTTC.

The sample holds one count of this clone. The V call is TRBV10-2, the J call TRBJ2-1, with 10 bases lining up with TRBD2. V was clipped by 6 bases and J by 5 bases; unmatched bases: 7. The CDR3 is 15 amino acids. CDR1 and CDR2 from the germline V gene are WSHSY and SAAADI. CDR3 region: CASRERTSGNNEQFF. In DNA, the CDR3 is TGCGCCAGCAGGGAGCGGACTAGCGGTAACAATGAGCAGTTCTTC.

The chain has TRBV7-2 and TRBJ1-2; 11 nucleotides align to TRBD1. This CDR3 is 14 amino acids long. Germline trimming cut 5 bases from V and 4 bases from J; bases unmatched to any gene: 3. Germline V gives CDR1 SGHTA, CDR2 FQGNSA. The CDR3 DNA reads as TGTGCCAGCAGCATGGACAGGGGGCCCTATGGCTACACCTTC. This translates into CASSMDRGPYGYTF. The whole variable domain, filled in from reference TRBV7-2 and TRBJ1-2, reads GAGVSQSPSNKVTEKGKDVELRCDPISGHTALYWYRQSLGQGLEFLIYFQGNSAPDKSGLPSDRFSAERTGGSVSTLTIQRTQQEDSAVYLCASSMDRGPYGYTFGSGTRLTVV.

V is TRBV5-6 and J is TRBJ2-7; perhaps TRBD2 as D (5 bases). V was trimmed by 0 bases and J by 9 bases, leaving 13 bases between them. The CDR3 extends over 13 amino acids. Germline V lookup: CDR1 SGHDT, CDR2 YYEEEE. DNA for the CDR3: TGTGCCAGCAGCTTGGGCGGAATTGGAGGGCAGTACTTC. Translated: CASSLGGIGGQYF.

The CDR3 protein is CASSESGQGAYEQYF. Written as DNA, the CDR3 is TGTGCCAGCAGTGAATCAGGACAGGGGGCCTACGAGCAGTACTTC. The chain uses TRBV25-1 and TRBJ2-7; the match to TRBD1 covers 10 bases. This CDR3 contains 15 residues. The trim removed 1 base at V and 2 bases at J, leaving 2 bases unmatched. Germline V lookup: CDR1 MGHDK, CDR2 SYGVNS.

The V gene is TRBV11-2, the J gene TRBJ2-3, with 9 nucleotides matching TRBD2. Germline CDR1 and CDR2: SGHAT and FQNNGV. The CDR3 is 19 residues long. The V and J ends lost 3 bases and 3 bases, in that order; junction bases with no gene match: 16. The CDR3 region has the DNA TGTGCCAGCAGCTTCGGGACTAGCCTGAGGCCCGCCGGGACAGATACGCAGTATTTT. Residues: CASSFGTSLRPAGTDTQYF.

V gene TRBV27 combines with J gene TRBJ2-3, with a possible D match to TRBD1 (5 bases). The V gene lost 2 bases and the J gene lost 3 bases, with 9 bases spanning the gap. The germline gives CDR1 MNHEY, CDR2 SMNVEV (reference sequence). CDR3 length: 14 amino acids. This chain's CDR3 is CASSLARATDTQYF. The CDR3 DNA is TGTGCCAGCAGTTTAGCCAGGGCGACAGATACGCAGTATTTT.

V usage is TRBV5-4 and J usage is TRBJ1-1; 7 bases are shared with TRBD1. Germline V gene data show CDR1 as SGHNT and CDR2 as YYREEE (reference sequence). The CDR3 is made up of 13 amino acids. Trimming at V came to 4 bases and at J to 11 bases, leaving 11 bases not matched to a gene. The CDR3 region is CASSQRGGAYAFF. CDR3 DNA sequence: TGTGCCAGCAGCCAACGAGGGGGCGCATATGCTTTCTTT.

The chain links TRBV6-6 to TRBJ1-2; 8 nucleotides agree with TRBD1. The CDR3 loop spans 14 amino acids. CDR1 is MNHNY and CDR2 is SVGAGI in the germline V gene (reference sequence). V gave up 2 bases and J gave up 4 bases; unmatched junction bases: 3. The CDR3 DNA reads as TGTGCCAGCAGTTACGACAGGGGACTCTATGGCTACACCTTC. This sequence encodes CASSYDRGLYGYTF.

The rearrangement links TRBV11-1 to TRBJ2-7; perhaps TRBD2 as D (6 bases). Germline loops: CDR1 SGHAT, CDR2 FQDESV (reference sequence). The CDR3 has 13 residues. V gave up 5 bases and J gave up 1 base, with 9 bases separating them. CDR3 amino acids: CASSPGTSYEQYF. The CDR3 DNA reads as TGTGCCAGCAGCCCCGGGACTTCCTACGAGCAGTACTTC.

This clone was seen only a few times. The rearrangement links TRBV19 to TRBJ1-1; D uncertain. V lost 2 bases to trimming and J lost 5 bases, with 12 bases between them. The germline V gene encodes CDR1 LNHDA and CDR2 SQIVND (reference sequence). This CDR3 is 14 amino acids long. The CDR3 nucleotides read TGTGCCAGTAGTATATCGGGGTGGGAGACTGAAGCTTTCTTT. It is translated as CASSISGWETEAFF.

The chain combines TRBV29-1 with TRBJ2-1, with 9 nucleotides matching TRBD2. The CDR3 is 14 amino acids. CDR1 SQVTM and CDR2 ANQGSEA come from the germline V gene. V lost 4 bases to trimming and J lost 6 bases; unmatched junction nucleotides: 7. The chain's CDR3 is CSVGSSSGGNEQFF. CDR3 sequence (DNA): TGCAGCGTTGGGTCGAGTAGCGGGGGCAATGAGCAGTTCTTC.

The V gene is TRBV7-2, the J gene TRBJ1-1, with D perhaps TRBD1 (6 bases). The CDR3 totals 16 residues. Germline V gene sequence: CDR1 SGHTA, CDR2 FQGNSA. With 0 bases removed from V and 1 base from J, the gap between germline ends came to 12 bases. The CDR3 nucleotides read TGTGCCAGCAGCTTAGCTCGGACAGTTAGGAACACTGAAGCTTTCTTT. It yields the protein CASSLARTVRNTEAFF.

V usage is TRBV7-9 and J usage is TRBJ1-1; D call uncertain. The V end was cut by 3 bases, the J end by 2 bases, with 10 bases between. CDR3 length: 14 residues. Germline V gives CDR1 SEHNR, CDR2 FQNEAQ (reference sequence). CDR3 sequence reads: CASSLEEGNTEAFF. CDR3 DNA sequence: TGTGCCAGCAGCTTGGAGGAGGGAAACACTGAAGCTTTCTTT.

In this sample, this clone turned up once. The chain links TRBV18 to TRBJ2-1; D possibly corresponds to TRBD2 (6 bases). Germline V gives CDR1 KGHSH, CDR2 LQKENI. The CDR3 loop spans 13 amino acids. The V end lost 0 bases, the J end lost 13 bases, and 13 bases lay between the germline ends. The CDR3 reads CASSPPRDSFQFF. For the CDR3, the DNA is TGTGCCAGCTCACCACCTCGGGACTCCTTCCAGTTCTTC.

The chain carries TRBV28 and TRBJ2-5; D is uncertain. V shed 6 bases and J shed 2 bases, with 7 bases lying between them. This CDR3 spans 12 amino acids. Germline CDR1 is MDHEN and CDR2 is SYDVKM. CDR3 amino acids: CASSRAQETQYF. CDR3 nucleotides: TGTGCCAGCAGCCGCGCGCAAGAGACCCAGTACTTC.

The chain couples TRBV7-9 to TRBJ2-5; TRBD1 is a possible D gene (5 bases). There are 14 residues in the CDR3. CDR1 and CDR2 (germline): SEHNR, FQNEAQ (reference sequence). Trimming stripped 4 bases from V and 4 bases from J, with 13 bases between. The CDR3 spells CASSSMGLRETQYF. Written as DNA, the CDR3 is TGTGCCAGCAGCTCGATGGGGCTCAGAGAGACCCAGTACTTC.

V gene TRBV21-1 combines with J gene TRBJ2-7; the table's D call, TRBD2, was not checked against the DNA. TRBV21-1 is shown as a pseudogene. This CDR3 has 13 amino acids. The CDR3 nucleotides read TGTGCCCGGGGTCTAGCGGGAGGGCACGAGCAGTACTTC. Its protein product is CARGLAGGHEQYF.

For the CDR3, the DNA is TGCAGTGCTCCGCAGGGCGAGCAGTACTTC. Its translation: CSAPQGEQYF. The rearrangement links TRBV20-1 to TRBJ2-7; D is perhaps TRBD1 (5 bases). Germline lookup yields CDR1 DFQATT and CDR2 SNEGSKA (reference sequence). V was pared by 5 bases and J by 6 bases, with 8 bases between. This CDR3 has 10 amino acids.

This chain links TRBV4-2 with TRBJ1-5; no reliable D call. Between the trimmed V and J ends, which lost 0 bases and 6 bases, there was a span of 12 bases. The CDR3 loop spans 15 amino acids. Germline V gives CDR1 LGHNA, CDR2 YNFKEQ. The CDR3 DNA follows: TGTGCCAGCAGCCAAGATGGGTCAGGTGGTCAGCCCCAGCATTTT. Residues: CASSQDGSGGQPQHF.